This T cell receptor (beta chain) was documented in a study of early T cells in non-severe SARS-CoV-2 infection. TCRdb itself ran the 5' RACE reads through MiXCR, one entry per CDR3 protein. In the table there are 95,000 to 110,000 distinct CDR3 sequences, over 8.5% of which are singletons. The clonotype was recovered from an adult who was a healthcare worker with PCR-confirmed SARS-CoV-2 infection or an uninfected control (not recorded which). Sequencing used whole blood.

The CDR3 DNA is TGCAGTGCTAGAGATCAGGGGCCGGCGGTGAATGAGCAGTTCTTC. Its translation: CSARDQGPAVNEQFF. V is TRBV20-1 and J is TRBJ2-1; TRBD1 is a possible D gene (6 bases). This CDR3 contains 15 residues. The V and J ends lost 0 bases and 7 bases respectively, with 16 bases between them. The germline V gene encodes CDR1 DFQATT and CDR2 SNEGSKA (reference sequence).